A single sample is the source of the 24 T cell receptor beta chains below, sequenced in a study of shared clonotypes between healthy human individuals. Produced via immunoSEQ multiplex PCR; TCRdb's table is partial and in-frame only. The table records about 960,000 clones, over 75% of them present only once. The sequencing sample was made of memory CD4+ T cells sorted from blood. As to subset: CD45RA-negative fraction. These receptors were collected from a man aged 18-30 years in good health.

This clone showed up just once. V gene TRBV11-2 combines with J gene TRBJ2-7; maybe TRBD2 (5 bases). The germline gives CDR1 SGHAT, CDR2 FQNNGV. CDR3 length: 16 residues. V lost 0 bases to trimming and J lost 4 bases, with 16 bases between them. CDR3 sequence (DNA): TGTGCCAGCAGCTTAGAAGGGTTTGGAGGTACATACGAGCAGTACTTC. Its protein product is CASSLEGFGGTYEQYF.

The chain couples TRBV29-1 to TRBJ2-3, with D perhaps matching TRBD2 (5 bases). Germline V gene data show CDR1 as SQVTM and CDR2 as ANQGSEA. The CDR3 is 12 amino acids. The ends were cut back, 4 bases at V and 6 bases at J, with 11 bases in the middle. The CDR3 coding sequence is TGCAGCGTTGTTTCGGGGTCCGATACGCAGTATTTT. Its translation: CSVVSGSDTQYF.

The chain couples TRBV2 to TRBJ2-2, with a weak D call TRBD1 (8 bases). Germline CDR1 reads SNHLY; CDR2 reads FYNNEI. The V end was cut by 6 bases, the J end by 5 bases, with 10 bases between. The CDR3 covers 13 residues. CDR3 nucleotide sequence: TGTGCCAGCAGACAGGGGGGGACCGGGGAGCTGTTTTTT. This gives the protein CASRQGGTGELFF.

The DNA for the CDR3 is TGTGCCAGCAGCTCAGACAGGGGGAAGAACACTGAAGCTTTCTTT. This gives the protein CASSSDRGKNTEAFF. The V and J genes are TRBV5-6 and TRBJ1-1; 9 positions match TRBD1. J gave up 1 base and V 3 bases, and 4 bases lay outside the gene matches. The CDR3 extends over 15 amino acids. From germline, CDR1 is SGHDT and CDR2 YYEEEE.

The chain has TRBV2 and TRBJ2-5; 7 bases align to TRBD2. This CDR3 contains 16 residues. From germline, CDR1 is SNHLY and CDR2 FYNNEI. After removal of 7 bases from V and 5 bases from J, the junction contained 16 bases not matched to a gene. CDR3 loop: CASNRAGLSDRETQYF. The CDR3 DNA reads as TGTGCCAGCAATCGAGCGGGACTAAGTGATAGGGAGACCCAGTACTTC.

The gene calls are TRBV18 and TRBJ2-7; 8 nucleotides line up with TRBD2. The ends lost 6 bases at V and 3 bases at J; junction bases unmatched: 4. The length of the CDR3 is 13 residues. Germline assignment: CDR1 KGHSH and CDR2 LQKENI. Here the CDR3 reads CASSQTSDYEQYF. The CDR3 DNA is TGTGCCAGCTCTCAGACTAGCGACTACGAGCAGTACTTC.

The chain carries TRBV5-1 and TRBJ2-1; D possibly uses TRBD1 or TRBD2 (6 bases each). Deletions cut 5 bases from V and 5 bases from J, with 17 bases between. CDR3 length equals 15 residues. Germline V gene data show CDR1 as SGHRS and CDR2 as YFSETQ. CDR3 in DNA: TGCGCCAGCAGGACGGGGGACATTCTAAACAATGAGCAGTTCTTC. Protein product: CASRTGDILNNEQFF. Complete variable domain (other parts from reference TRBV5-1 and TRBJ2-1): KAGVTQTPRYLIKTRGQQVTLSCSPISGHRSVSWYQQTPGQGLQFLFEYFSETQRNKGNFPGRFSGRQFSNSRSEMNVSTLELGDSALYLCASRTGDILNNEQFFGPGTRLTVL.

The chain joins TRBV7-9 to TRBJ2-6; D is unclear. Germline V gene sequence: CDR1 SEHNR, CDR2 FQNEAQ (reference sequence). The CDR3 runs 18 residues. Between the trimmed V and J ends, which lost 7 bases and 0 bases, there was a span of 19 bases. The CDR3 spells CASTQFLGLSSGANVLTF. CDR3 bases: TGTGCCAGCACTCAATTTTTGGGATTAAGCTCTGGGGCCAACGTCCTGACTTTC. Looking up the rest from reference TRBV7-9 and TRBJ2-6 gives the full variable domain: DTGVSQNPRHKITKRGQNVTFRCDPISEHNRLYWYRQTLGQGPEFLTYFQNEAQLEKSRLLSDRFSAERPKGSFSTLEIQRTEQGDSAMYLCASTQFLGLSSGANVLTFGAGSRLTVL.

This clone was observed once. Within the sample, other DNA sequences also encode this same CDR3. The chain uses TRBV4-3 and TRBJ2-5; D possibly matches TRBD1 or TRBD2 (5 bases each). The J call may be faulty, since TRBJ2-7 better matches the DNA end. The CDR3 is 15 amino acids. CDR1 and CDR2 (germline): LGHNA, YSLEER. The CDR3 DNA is TGCGCCAGCAGCCAAGATAGGGGAGCCTTTTACGAGCAGTACTTC. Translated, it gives CASSQDRGAFYEQYF.

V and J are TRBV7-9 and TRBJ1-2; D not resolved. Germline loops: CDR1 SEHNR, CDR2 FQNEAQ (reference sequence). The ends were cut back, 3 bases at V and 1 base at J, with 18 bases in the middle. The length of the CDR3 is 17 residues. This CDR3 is CASSFYPDTKGNYGYTF. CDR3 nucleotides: TGTGCCAGCAGCTTTTACCCAGATACGAAGGGTAACTATGGCTACACCTTC.

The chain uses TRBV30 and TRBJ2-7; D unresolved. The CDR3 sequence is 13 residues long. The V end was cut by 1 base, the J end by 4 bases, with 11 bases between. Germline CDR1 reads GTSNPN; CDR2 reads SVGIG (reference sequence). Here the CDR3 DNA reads TGTGCCTGGAGTGCTAGGAGTGGTTACGAGCAGTACTTC. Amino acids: CAWSARSGYEQYF.

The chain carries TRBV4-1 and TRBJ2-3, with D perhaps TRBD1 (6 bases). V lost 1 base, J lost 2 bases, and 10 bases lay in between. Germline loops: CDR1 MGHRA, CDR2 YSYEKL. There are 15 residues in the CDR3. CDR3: CASSQGGQYTDTQYF. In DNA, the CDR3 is TGCGCCAGCAGCCAAGGCGGACAGTACACAGATACGCAGTATTTT.

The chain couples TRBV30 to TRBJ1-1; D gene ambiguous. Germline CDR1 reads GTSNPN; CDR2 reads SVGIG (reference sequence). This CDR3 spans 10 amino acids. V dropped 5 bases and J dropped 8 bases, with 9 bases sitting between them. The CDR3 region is CAWGRVEAFF. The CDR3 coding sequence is TGTGCCTGGGGACGAGTAGAAGCTTTCTTT.

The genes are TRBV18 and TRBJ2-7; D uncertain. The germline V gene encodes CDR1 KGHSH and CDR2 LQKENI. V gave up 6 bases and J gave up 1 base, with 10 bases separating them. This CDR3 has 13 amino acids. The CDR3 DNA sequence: TGTGCCAGCTCTCAAGCGCTATCCTACGAGCAGTACTTC. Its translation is CASSQALSYEQYF.

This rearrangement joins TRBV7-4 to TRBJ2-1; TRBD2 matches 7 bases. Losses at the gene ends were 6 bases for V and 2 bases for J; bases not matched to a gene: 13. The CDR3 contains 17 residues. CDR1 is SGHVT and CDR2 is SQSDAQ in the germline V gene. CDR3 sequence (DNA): TGTGCCAGCAGACCAAGGGTGCGGGAGAGCCCCTACAATGAGCAGTTCTTC. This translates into CASRPRVRESPYNEQFF.

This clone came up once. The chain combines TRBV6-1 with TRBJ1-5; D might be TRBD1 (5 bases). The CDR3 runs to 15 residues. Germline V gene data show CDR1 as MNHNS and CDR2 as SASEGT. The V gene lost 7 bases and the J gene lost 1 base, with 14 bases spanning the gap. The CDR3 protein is CASTTGLSSNQPQHF. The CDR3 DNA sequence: TGTGCCAGCACCACGGGACTTTCAAGCAATCAGCCCCAGCATTTT.

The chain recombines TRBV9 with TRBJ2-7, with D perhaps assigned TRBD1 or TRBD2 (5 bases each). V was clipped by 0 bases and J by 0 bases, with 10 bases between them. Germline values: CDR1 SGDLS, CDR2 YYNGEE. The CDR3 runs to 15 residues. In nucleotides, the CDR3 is TGTGCCAGCAGCGTAGGAGGGACCTACTCCTACGAGCAGTACTTC. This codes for CASSVGGTYSYEQYF.

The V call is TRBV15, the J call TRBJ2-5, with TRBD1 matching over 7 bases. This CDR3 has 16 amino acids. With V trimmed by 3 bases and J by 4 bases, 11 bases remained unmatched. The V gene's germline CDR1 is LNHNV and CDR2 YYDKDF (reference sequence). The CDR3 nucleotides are TGTGCCACCAGCAGGCGAGGGCAGGGGGTAGGAGAGACCCAGTACTTC. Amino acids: CATSRRGQGVGETQYF. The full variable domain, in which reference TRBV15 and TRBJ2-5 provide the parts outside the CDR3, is DAMVIQNPRYQVTQFGKPVTLSCSQTLNHNVMYWYQQKSSQAPKLLFHYYDKDFNNEADTPDNFQSRRPNTSFCFLDIRSPGLGDTAMYLCATSRRGQGVGETQYFGPGTRLLVL.

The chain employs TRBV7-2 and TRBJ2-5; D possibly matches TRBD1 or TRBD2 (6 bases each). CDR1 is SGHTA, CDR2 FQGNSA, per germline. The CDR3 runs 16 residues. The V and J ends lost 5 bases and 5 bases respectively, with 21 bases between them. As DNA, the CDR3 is TGTGCCAGCAGCCCTCGGGACAAACTCCGGGGGGAGACCCAGTACTTC. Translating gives CASSPRDKLRGETQYF. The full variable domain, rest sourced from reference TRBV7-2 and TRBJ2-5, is GAGVSQSPSNKVTEKGKDVELRCDPISGHTALYWYRQSLGQGLEFLIYFQGNSAPDKSGLPSDRFSAERTGGSVSTLTIQRTQQEDSAVYLCASSPRDKLRGETQYFGPGTRLLVL.

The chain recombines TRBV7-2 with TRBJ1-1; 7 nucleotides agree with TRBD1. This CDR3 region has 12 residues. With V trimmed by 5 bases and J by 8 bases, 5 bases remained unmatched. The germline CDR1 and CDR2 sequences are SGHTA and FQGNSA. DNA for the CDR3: TGTGCCAGCAGCGTAAGGGGGCGCGAAGCTTTCTTT. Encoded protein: CASSVRGREAFF.

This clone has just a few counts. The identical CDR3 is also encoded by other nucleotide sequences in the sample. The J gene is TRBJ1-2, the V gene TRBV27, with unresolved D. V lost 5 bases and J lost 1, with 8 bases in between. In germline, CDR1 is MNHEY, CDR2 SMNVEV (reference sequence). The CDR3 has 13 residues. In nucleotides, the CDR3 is TGTGCCAGCAGTCTAGGAGGTAACTATGGCTACACCTTC. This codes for CASSLGGNYGYTF.

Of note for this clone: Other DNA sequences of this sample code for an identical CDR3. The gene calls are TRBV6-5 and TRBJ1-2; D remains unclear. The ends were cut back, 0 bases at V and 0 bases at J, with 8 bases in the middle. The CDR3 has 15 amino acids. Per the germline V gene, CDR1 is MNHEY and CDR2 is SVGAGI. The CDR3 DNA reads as TGTGCCAGCAGTTACTCCAGTGGGGCTAACTATGGCTACACCTTC. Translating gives CASSYSSGANYGYTF.

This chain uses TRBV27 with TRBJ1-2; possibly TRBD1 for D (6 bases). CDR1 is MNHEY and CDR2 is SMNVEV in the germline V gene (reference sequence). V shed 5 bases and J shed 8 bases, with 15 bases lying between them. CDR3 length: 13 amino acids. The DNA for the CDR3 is TGTGCCAGCAGTACAACAGGGAGTAAAGGCTACACCTTC. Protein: CASSTTGSKGYTF.

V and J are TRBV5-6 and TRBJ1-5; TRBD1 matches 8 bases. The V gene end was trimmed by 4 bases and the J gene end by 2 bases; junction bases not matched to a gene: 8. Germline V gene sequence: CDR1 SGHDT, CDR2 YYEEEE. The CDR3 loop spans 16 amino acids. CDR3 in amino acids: CASSARQGAGNQPQHF. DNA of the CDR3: TGTGCCAGCAGCGCGAGGCAGGGGGCGGGCAATCAGCCCCAGCATTTT.